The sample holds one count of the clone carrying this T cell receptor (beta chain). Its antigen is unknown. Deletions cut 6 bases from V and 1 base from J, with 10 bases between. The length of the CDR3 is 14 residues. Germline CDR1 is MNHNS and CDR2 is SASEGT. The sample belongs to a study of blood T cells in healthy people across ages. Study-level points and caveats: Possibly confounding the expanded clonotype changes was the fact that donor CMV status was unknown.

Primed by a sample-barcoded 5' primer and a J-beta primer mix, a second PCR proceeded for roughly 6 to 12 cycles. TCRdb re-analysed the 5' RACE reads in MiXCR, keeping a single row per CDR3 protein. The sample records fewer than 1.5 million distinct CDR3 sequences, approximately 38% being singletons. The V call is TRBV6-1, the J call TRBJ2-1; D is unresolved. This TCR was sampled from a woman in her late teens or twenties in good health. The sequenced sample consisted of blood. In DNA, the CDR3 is TGTGCCAGCAGACCAAATCAGTCCTACAATGAGCAGTTCTTC. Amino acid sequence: CASRPNQSYNEQFF.